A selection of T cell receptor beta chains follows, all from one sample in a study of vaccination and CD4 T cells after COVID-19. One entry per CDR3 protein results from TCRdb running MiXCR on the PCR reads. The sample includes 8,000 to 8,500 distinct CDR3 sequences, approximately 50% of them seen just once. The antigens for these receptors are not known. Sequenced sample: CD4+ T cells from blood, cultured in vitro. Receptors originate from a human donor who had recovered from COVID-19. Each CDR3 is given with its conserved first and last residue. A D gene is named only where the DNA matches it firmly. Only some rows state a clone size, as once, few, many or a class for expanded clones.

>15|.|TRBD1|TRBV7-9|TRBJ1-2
TGTGCCAGCAGCCTTACCCTTACAGGGGGCCTTGGCTACACCTTC
CASSLTLTGGLGYTF
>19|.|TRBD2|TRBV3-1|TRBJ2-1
TGTGCCAGCAGCACCGGGACGGGGCTAATAGCGGGAGCTCGGAATGAGCAGTTCTTC
CASSTGTGLIAGARNEQFF
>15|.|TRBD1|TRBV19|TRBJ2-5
TGTGCCAGTAAACCCGGGACAGGGGGGTTTGAGACCCAGTACTTC
CASKPGTGGFETQYF
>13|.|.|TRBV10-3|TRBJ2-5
TGTGCCATCAGAGGACAAGTCCAAGAGACCCAGTACTTC
CAIRGQVQETQYF
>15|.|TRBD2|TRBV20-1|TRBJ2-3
TGCAGTGCTAGTCGGCTAGCGGGGGGGACAGATACGCAGTATTTT
CSASRLAGGTDTQYF
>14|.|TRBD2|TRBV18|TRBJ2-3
TGTGCCAGCTCACGAGGACTAGCGGGAGATACGCAGTATTTT
CASSRGLAGDTQYF
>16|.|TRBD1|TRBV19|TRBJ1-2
TGTGCCAGTAGTCCACACAGGGGCGCCTCTAACTATGGCTACACCTTC
CASSPHRGASNYGYTF
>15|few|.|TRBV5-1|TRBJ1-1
TGCGCCAGCAGCTTGGAGACAGGAGGGAACACTGAAGCTTTCTTT
CASSLETGGNTEAFF
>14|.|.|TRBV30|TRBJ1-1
TGTGCCTGGACGATAGCTCAGGGGAACACTGAAGCTTTCTTT
CAWTIAQGNTEAFF
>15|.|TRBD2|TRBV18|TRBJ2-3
TGTGCCAGCTCACCATGGACTAGCGGGGGAGATACGCAGTATTTT
CASSPWTSGGDTQYF